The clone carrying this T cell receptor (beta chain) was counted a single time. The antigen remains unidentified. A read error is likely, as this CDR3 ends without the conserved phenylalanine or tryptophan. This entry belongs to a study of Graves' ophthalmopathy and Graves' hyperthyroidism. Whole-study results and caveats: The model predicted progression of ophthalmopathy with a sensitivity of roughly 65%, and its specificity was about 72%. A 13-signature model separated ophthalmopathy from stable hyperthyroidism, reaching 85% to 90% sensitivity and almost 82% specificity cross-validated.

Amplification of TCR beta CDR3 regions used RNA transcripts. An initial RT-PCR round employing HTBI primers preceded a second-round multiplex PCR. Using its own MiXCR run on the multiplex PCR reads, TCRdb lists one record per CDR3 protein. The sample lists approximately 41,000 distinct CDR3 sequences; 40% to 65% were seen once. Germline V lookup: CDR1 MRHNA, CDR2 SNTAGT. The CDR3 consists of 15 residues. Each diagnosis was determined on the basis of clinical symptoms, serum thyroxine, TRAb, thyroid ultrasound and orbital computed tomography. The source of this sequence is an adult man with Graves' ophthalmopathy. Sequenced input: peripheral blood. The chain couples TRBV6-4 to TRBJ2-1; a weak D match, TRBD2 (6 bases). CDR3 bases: TGTGCCAGCTGTGAACTACCGGGAGACTACAATGTGCAGTTCTCC. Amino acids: CASCELPGDYNVQFS.